This T cell receptor (beta chain) was found in a study of blood T cell repertoires in COVID-19. Study-wide background: The study drew acute and convalescent COVID-19 samples from the United States, Italy and Spain.

V was pared by 6 bases and J by 4 bases, with 19 bases between. Germline assignment: CDR1 LNHDA and CDR2 SQIVND (reference sequence). This CDR3 has 16 residues. Authors' methods: Amplified reference gene primers provided the basis for estimating nucleated cell counts. Sequenced by immunoSEQ multiplex PCR; TCRdb stores in-frame clones only, minus some. From that table come the V and J calls and clone size; the DNA was used to work out D and trimming. Of 150,000 to 200,000 clones in the sample, 70% to 90% were seen once. This receptor was identified in a woman aged 55-70 years with COVID-19, enrolled during active disease. V usage is TRBV19 and J usage is TRBJ1-5; D might be TRBD1 (5 bases). The sequenced sample consisted of peripheral blood. DNA of the CDR3: TGTGCCAGTAGCCGGGTCCAGGGAATCATTAATCAGCCCCAGCATTTT. It yields the protein CASSRVQGIINQPQHF. The full variable domain, in which reference TRBV19 and TRBJ1-5 provide the parts outside the CDR3, is DGGITQSPKYLFRKEGQNVTLSCEQNLNHDAMYWYRQDPGQGLRLIYYSQIVNDFQKGDIAEGYSVSREKKESFPLTVTSAQKNPTAFYLCASSRVQGIINQPQHFGDGTRLSIL.